The clone carrying this TCR beta chain occurred a few times. The antigen remains unidentified. The ends lost 6 bases at V and 0 bases at J; junction bases unmatched: 0. In germline, CDR1 is SQVTM, CDR2 ANQGSEA. The CDR3 loop spans 13 amino acids. This entry is derived from a study of cytomegalovirus exposure and HLA in healthy donors. Study information: Unique TCRs numbering some 80 million, obtained from HLA-typed donors, made up an early data release.

Researchers ran the PCR with 60 Vbeta and 13 Jbeta primers. TCRdb's table, derived via immunoSEQ multiplex PCR, lists solely in-frame clones and lacks some. This table holds 150,000 to 200,000 clones, roughly 60% found once. Whole-study results and caveats: Some TCR beta chains (164 of them) were listed as cytomegalovirus-associated. A missense variant in DCLRE1C was later tied to TCR beta V- and J-gene trimming.

V is TRBV29-1 and J is TRBJ1-4, with 8 positions matching TRBD1. This TCR was sampled from a man in his forties in good health and CMV-seronegative. Sequenced: PBMCs. This CDR3 is CSVTGATNEKLFF. Written as DNA, the CDR3 is TGCAGCGTGACAGGGGCAACTAATGAAAAACTGTTTTTT.